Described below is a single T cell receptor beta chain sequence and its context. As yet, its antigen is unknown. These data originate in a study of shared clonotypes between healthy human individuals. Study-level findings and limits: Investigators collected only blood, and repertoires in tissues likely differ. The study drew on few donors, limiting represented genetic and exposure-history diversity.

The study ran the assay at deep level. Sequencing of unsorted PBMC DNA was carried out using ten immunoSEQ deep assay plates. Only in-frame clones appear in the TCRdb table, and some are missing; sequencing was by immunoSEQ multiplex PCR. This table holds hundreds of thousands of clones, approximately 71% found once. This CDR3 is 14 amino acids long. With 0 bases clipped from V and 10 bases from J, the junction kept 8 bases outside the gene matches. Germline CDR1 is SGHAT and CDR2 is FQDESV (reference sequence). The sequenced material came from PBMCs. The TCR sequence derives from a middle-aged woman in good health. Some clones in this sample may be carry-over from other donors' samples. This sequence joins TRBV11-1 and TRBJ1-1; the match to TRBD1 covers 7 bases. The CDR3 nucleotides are TGTGCCAGCAGCTTAGCCAACAGGGGCCGGAGAGCTTTCTTT. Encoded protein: CASSLANRGRRAFF.